The 27 T cell receptor beta chains given below trace back to one sample, sequenced in a study of T cells in Graves' hyperthyroidism and ophthalmopathy. Amplification of TCR beta CDR3 regions was performed using RNA transcripts as template. A set of HTBI primers served as the primers for a first-round RT-PCR of the TCR CDR3. TCRdb reanalysed the multiplex PCR reads using MiXCR and keeps one entry per CDR3 protein. Among 300,000 to 350,000 distinct CDR3 sequences listed, about 21% were seen once. Input material: blood. These TCRs come from a woman aged 50 to 60 with Graves' hyperthyroidism.

This clonotype was found many times. CDR3 coding DNA: TGTGCCACCAGTTTCGGTAGCGGGAGGGCCCCGCAGTATTTT. It encodes CATSFGSGRAPQYF. This chain connects TRBV15 to TRBJ2-3; 11 bases agree with TRBD2. V trimming: 6 bases; J trimming: 10 bases; junction bases outside the gene matches: 9. There are 14 residues in the CDR3. Germline values: CDR1 LNHNV, CDR2 YYDKDF (reference sequence).

This clonotype was counted many times. The chain is built from TRBV24-1 and TRBJ1-1, with TRBD1 matching over 9 bases. The ends lost 5 bases at V and 5 bases at J; junction bases unmatched: 8. Germline values: CDR1 KGHDR, CDR2 SFDVKD. CDR3 size: 15 residues. As DNA, the CDR3 is TGTGCCACCAGTGGCCCGGGACAGGGTAGGACTGAAGCTTTCTTT. Translation: CATSGPGQGRTEAFF.

This clonotype was recorded many times. A read error may account for a junction end that differs from germline. The chain links TRBV7-7 to TRBJ2-1; D unclear. Germline V gene sequence: CDR1 SSHAT, CDR2 FNYEAQ (reference sequence). This CDR3 comprises 13 residues. CDR3 in amino acids: CASSLGDIDEQFF. For the CDR3, the DNA is TGTGCTAGCAGCCTGGGTGATATAGATGAGCAGTTCTTC.

In its sample, this clonotype was seen many times. The genes are TRBV29-1 and TRBJ2-3; 12 nucleotides line up with TRBD1. Germline V lookup: CDR1 SQVTM, CDR2 ANQGSEA. This CDR3 is built from 15 residues. V was clipped by 5 bases and J by 1 base; unmatched bases: 4. CDR3 protein: CSVPGTGGGTDTQYF. In nucleotides, the CDR3 is TGCAGCGTTCCCGGGACAGGGGGCGGCACAGATACGCAGTATTTT.

The table lists this clonotype with a few counts. J is TRBJ2-3 and V is TRBV7-9; D is unresolved. The CDR3 is made up of 13 amino acids. CDR1 is SEHNR and CDR2 is FQNEAQ in the germline V gene (reference sequence). V was cut by 5 bases and J by 2 bases, with 8 bases left in between. The CDR3 loop is CASSPLTTDTQYF. The DNA of the CDR3 is TGTGCCAGCAGCCCATTGACCACAGATACGCAGTATTTT.

V gene TRBV30 combines with J gene TRBJ2-7; the match to TRBD2 covers 16 bases. This CDR3 is built from 18 residues. With V trimmed by 0 bases and J by 7 bases, 12 bases remained unmatched. Germline CDR1 is GTSNPN and CDR2 is SVGIG (reference sequence). CDR3 loop: CAWSVWGLAGGPAKEQYF. CDR3 DNA: TGTGCCTGGAGTGTATGGGGACTAGCGGGAGGGCCTGCCAAGGAGCAGTACTTC. Full variable domain (outside the CDR3, taken from reference TRBV30 and TRBJ2-7): SQTIHQWPATLVQPVGSPLSLECTVEGTSNPNLYWYRQAAGRGLQLLFYSVGIGQISSEVPQNLSASRPQDRQFILSSKKLLLSDSGFYLCAWSVWGLAGGPAKEQYFGPGTRLTVT.

This clonotype was seen at least ten times. The V gene is TRBV7-8, the J gene TRBJ1-5, with TRBD1 as a possible D gene (5 bases). Trimming cost V 1 base and J 7 bases, with 11 bases left between them. The V gene's germline CDR1 is SGHVS and CDR2 FQNEAQ. This CDR3 has 14 residues. The CDR3 protein is CASSLGGGGQPQHF. CDR3 DNA: TGTGCCAGCAGCTTAGGGGGGGGAGGACAGCCCCAGCATTTT.

This clonotype showed up many times. The chain employs TRBV20-1 and TRBJ2-1, with 10 bases aligning to TRBD2. The CDR3 is 15 amino acids. Germline CDR1 is DFQATT and CDR2 is SNEGSKA (reference sequence). V shed 1 base, J shed 9 bases, and the junction held 9 bases outside the gene matches. The CDR3 loop reads CSARVTSGRAGEQFF. The CDR3 nucleotides read TGCAGTGCTAGAGTCACGAGCGGGAGGGCTGGTGAGCAGTTCTTC.

This clonotype was found many times. V usage is TRBV5-1 and J usage is TRBJ2-1; TRBD1 might be the D (6 bases). Trimming took off 7 bases at V and 6 bases at J, with 17 bases between the two ends. The CDR3 is 14 residues long. Germline values: CDR1 SGHRS, CDR2 YFSETQ. CDR3 protein: CASHFWGLGNEQFF. CDR3 bases: TGCGCCAGCCACTTTTGGGGGCTCGGCAATGAGCAGTTCTTC.

This clonotype was observed a handful of times. The chain links TRBV6-1 to TRBJ2-7; D gene uncertain. This CDR3 has 14 amino acids. V lost 8 bases and J 3 bases, leaving 17 bases between the germline ends. Germline V lookup: CDR1 MNHNS, CDR2 SASEGT. The CDR3 nucleotides are TGTGCCAGCCATTCCCTGGGAAGGGACTACGAGCAGTACTTC. This gives the protein CASHSLGRDYEQYF.

This clonotype came up once. V is TRBV3-1 and J is TRBJ1-3; D gene ambiguous. The CDR3 has 13 residues. V lost 4 bases to trimming and J lost 4 bases, with 8 bases between them. The germline CDR1 and CDR2 sequences are LGHDT and YNNKEL (reference sequence). The CDR3 region has the DNA TGTGCCAGCAGCCCATCCCAGGGAAACACCATATATTTT. Protein: CASSPSQGNTIYF.

This clonotype came up many times. CDR3 nucleotides: TGTGCCAGTAGTTCTCGGACAGGGAAGTACGTCTACGAGCAGTACTTC. As protein: CASSSRTGKYVYEQYF. This chain joins TRBV19 and TRBJ2-7; 8 nucleotides align to TRBD1. The junction had 12 bases not matched to a gene; V was cut back by 5 bases and J by 3 bases. Looked up from germline, CDR1 is LNHDA and CDR2 is SQIVND (reference sequence). This CDR3 is built from 16 residues.

This clonotype was counted at least ten times. The J gene is TRBJ2-1, the V gene TRBV18, with 10 bases aligning to TRBD1. The J segment lost 4 bases and the V segment lost 6 bases, leaving 9 bases of the junction unmatched. Germline loops: CDR1 KGHSH, CDR2 LQKENI. The CDR3 spans 16 residues. The CDR3 coding sequence is TGTGCCAGCTCGCGGGCCAAGGGACAGGGGTACAATGAGCAGTTCTTC. Protein product: CASSRAKGQGYNEQFF.

The V call is TRBV20-1, the J call TRBJ2-5; D might be TRBD2 (5 bases). The CDR3 has 11 residues. V was cut by 3 bases and J by 7 bases, with 9 bases left in between. The V gene's germline CDR1 is DFQATT and CDR2 SNEGSKA (reference sequence). The chain's CDR3 is CSASWGATQYF. In nucleotides, the CDR3 is TGCAGTGCTAGCTGGGGAGCGACCCAGTACTTC.

This clonotype was picked up many times. The rearrangement links TRBV13 to TRBJ1-2; D might be TRBD1 (5 bases). V lost 3 bases and J 8 bases, leaving 28 bases between the germline ends. This CDR3 comprises 18 residues. Germline V gene sequence: CDR1 PRHDT, CDR2 FYEKMQ (reference sequence). The CDR3 sequence: CASSFTELGTALKEGYTF. CDR3 coding DNA: TGTGCCAGCAGCTTTACAGAACTCGGGACCGCCTTGAAAGAGGGCTACACCTTC.

This clonotype has a count of ten or more. The chain uses TRBV24-1 and TRBJ2-5; 7 bases align to TRBD1. This CDR3 is 16 amino acids long. CDR1 is KGHDR, CDR2 SFDVKD, per germline. The V segment lost 3 bases and the J segment 5 bases; nucleotides outside the gene matches: 11. For the CDR3, the DNA is TGTGCCACCAGTGATAGGGGACAGATTGGTCGGGAGACCCAGTACTTC. Its translation is CATSDRGQIGRETQYF.

At least ten counts were recorded for this clonotype. The chain carries TRBV2 and TRBJ2-3; no definite D call. Trimming pared 5 bases from V and 2 bases from J, leaving 17 bases between. The CDR3 length is 16 residues. Germline V gene sequence: CDR1 SNHLY, CDR2 FYNNEI. Here the CDR3 DNA reads TGTGCCAGCAGTCCCCGAACGACCTTAAACACAGATACGCAGTATTTT. Translated, it gives CASSPRTTLNTDTQYF. Full variable domain (remainder filled in from reference TRBV2 and TRBJ2-3): EPEVTQTPSHQVTQMGQEVILRCVPISNHLYFYWYRQILGQKVEFLVSFYNNEISEKSEIFDDQFSVERPDGSNFTLKIRSTKLEDSAMYFCASSPRTTLNTDTQYFGPGTRLTVL.

In its sample, this clonotype was seen many times. This chain joins TRBV7-9 and TRBJ1-5, with 7 bases aligning to TRBD1. The CDR3 consists of 13 residues. V was pared by 4 bases and J by 4 bases, with 1 base of the junction left unmatched. CDR1 and CDR2 from the germline V gene are SEHNR and FQNEAQ (reference sequence). The CDR3 DNA reads TGTGCCAGCAGCTGGGGACAGAATCAGCCCCAGCATTTT. Translated, it gives CASSWGQNQPQHF.

This clonotype showed up many times. This chain links TRBV5-1 with TRBJ2-5, with TRBD1 as a possible D gene (5 bases). This CDR3 region has 11 residues. V dropped 7 bases and J dropped 3 bases, with 7 bases sitting between them. CDR1 and CDR2 (germline): SGHRS, YFSETQ. DNA for the CDR3: TGCGCCAGCGGACATAAAGAGACCCAGTACTTC. Residues: CASGHKETQYF.

The chain employs TRBV20-1 and TRBJ2-1; unclear D gene. Germline V gene sequence: CDR1 DFQATT, CDR2 SNEGSKA (reference sequence). Trimming pared 4 bases from V and 0 bases from J, leaving 10 bases between. This CDR3 is built from 14 residues. For the CDR3, the DNA is TGCAGTGCTAAAGACGTGAGCTCCTACAATGAGCAGTTCTTC. It yields the protein CSAKDVSSYNEQFF.

This clonotype was seen many times. The chain joins TRBV11-3 to TRBJ2-7; TRBD2 agrees at 10 bases. V was pared by 4 bases and J by 1 base, with 4 bases of the junction left unmatched. Germline CDR1 SGHNT, CDR2 YENEEA. CDR3 size: 15 residues. In DNA, the CDR3 is TGTGCCAGCAGCTCTAGCGGGAGCCCGTCCTACGAGCAGTACTTC. Protein product: CASSSSGSPSYEQYF.

This clonotype has only a few counts. The junction departs from the called germline gene at one end, perhaps through a read error. The J gene is TRBJ1-5, the V gene TRBV4-2, with 8 bases identical to TRBD1. Germline assignment: CDR1 LGHNA and CDR2 YNFKEQ. This CDR3 spans 15 amino acids. The CDR3 loop reads CASSEEDRAGQPQHF. The CDR3 DNA sequence: TGTGCCAGCAGCGAAGAGGACAGGGCCGGTCAGCCCCAGCATTTT.

This clonotype was recorded many times. This rearrangement joins TRBV28 to TRBJ2-2; 7 nucleotides align to TRBD1. V gave up 7 bases and J gave up 7 bases; unmatched junction bases: 9. This CDR3 has 14 amino acids. The germline gives CDR1 MDHEN, CDR2 SYDVKM. CDR3 nucleotide sequence: TGTGCCAGCATTAGTAAGGGGGCCATCGGGGAGCTGTTTTTT. Amino acid sequence: CASISKGAIGELFF.

This clonotype was observed a few times. The chain has TRBV5-1 and TRBJ2-7; weak D call: TRBD2 (5 bases). Trimming removed 3 bases at V and 3 bases at J, with 10 bases between. The CDR3 length is 13 residues. The germline CDR1 and CDR2 sequences are SGHRS and YFSETQ. CDR3: CASSSRGLYEQYF. As DNA, the CDR3 is TGCGCCAGCAGCTCGCGAGGGCTCTACGAGCAGTACTTC.

This clonotype appeared a few times. The V gene is TRBV7-6, the J gene TRBJ1-2, with D uncertain. CDR1 is SGHVS, CDR2 FNYEAQ, per germline. The CDR3 totals 13 residues. The V gene lost 5 bases and the J gene lost 8 bases, with 15 bases spanning the gap. This chain's CDR3 is CASSPRRGDGYTF. The CDR3 coding sequence is TGTGCCAGCAGCCCTCGACGGGGAGACGGCTACACCTTC.

The chain has TRBV6-1 and TRBJ2-3; possibly TRBD2 for D (6 bases). Looked up from germline, CDR1 is MNHNS and CDR2 is SASEGT. The V end lost 6 bases, the J end lost 1 base, and 8 bases lay between the germline ends. This CDR3 has 13 residues. In DNA form, the CDR3 reads TGTGCCAGCAGACTAGCACGCACAGATACGCAGTATTTT. Residues: CASRLARTDTQYF.

Many counts were recorded for this clonotype. The chain recombines TRBV2 with TRBJ2-7, with 7 nucleotides matching TRBD1. The length of the CDR3 is 14 residues. V lost 7 bases and J lost 0; bases outside the gene matches: 6. Germline V gives CDR1 SNHLY, CDR2 FYNNEI. In DNA form, the CDR3 reads TGTGCCAGCATAATGACAGGGAGCTCCTACGAGCAGTACTTC. It is translated as CASIMTGSSYEQYF.